This T cell receptor (beta chain) was retrieved from a study of Graves' ophthalmopathy and Graves' hyperthyroidism. Study details: There was a collection of peripheral blood at initial diagnosis, before any treatment. The study, taken as a whole, reports: Blood also held most thyroid clonotypes expanded above 0.001 frequency.

This clonotype has a count of ten or more. The antigen remains undetermined. The sequenced template was RNA, covering the TCR beta CDR3 region. Second-round multiplex PCR came after first-round RT-PCR with HTBI primers. TCRdb fed the multiplex PCR reads into MiXCR, producing one record per CDR3 protein. The repertoire holds some 410,000 distinct CDR3 sequences, with around 20% as singletons. Germline-derived CDR1 and CDR2 are SGHAT and FQNNGV. The ends were cut back, 1 base at V and 3 bases at J, with 13 bases in the middle. The CDR3 consists of 15 residues. Hyperthyroidism patients had new diagnoses, durations under 2 months, and ages of 18 to 65. PBMCs had their origin in fresh peripheral blood (roughly 10 ml).

The rearrangement uses TRBV11-2 and TRBJ2-7, with D possibly matching TRBD2 (5 bases). This TCR was recovered from a woman aged 18-35 years with stable Graves' hyperthyroidism. The material sequenced was peripheral blood. The DNA for the CDR3 is TGTGCCAGCAGCTTAGGGCCGGGGTTAAACTACGAGCAGTACTTC. Its translation: CASSLGPGLNYEQYF.